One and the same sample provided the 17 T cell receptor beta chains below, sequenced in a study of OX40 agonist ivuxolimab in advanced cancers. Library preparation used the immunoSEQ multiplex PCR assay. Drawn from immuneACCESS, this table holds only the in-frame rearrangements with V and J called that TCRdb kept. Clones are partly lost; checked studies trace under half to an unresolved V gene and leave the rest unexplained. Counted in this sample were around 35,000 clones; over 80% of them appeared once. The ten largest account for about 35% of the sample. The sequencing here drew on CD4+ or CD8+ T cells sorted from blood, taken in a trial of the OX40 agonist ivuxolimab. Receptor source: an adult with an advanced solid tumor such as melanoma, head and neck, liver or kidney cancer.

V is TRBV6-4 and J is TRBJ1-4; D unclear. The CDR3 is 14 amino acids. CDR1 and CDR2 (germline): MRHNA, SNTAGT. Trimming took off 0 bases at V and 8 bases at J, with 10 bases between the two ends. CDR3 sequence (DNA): TGTGCCAGCAGTGACTCGAGGGCCCGGGAAAAACTGTTTTTT. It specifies CASSDSRAREKLFF.

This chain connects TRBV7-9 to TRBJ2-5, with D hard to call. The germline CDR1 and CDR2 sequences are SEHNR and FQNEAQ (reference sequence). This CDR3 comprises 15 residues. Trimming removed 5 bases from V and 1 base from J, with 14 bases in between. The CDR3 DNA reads TGTGCCAGCAGCCCCCGTGGTAGCAGCCAAGAGACCCAGTACTTC. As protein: CASSPRGSSQETQYF.

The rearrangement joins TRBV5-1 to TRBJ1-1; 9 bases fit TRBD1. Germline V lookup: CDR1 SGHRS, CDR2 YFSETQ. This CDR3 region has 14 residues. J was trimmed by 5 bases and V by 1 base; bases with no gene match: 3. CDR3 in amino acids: CASSLPGQGTEAFF. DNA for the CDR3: TGCGCCAGCAGCTTGCCCGGACAGGGGACTGAAGCTTTCTTT.

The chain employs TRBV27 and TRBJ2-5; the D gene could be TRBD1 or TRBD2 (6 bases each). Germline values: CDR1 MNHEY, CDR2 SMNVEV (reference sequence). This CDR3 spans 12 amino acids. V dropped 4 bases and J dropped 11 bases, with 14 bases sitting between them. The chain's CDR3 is CASSSQGGKQYF. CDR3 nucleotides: TGTGCCAGCAGTTCCCAAGGGGGGAAGCAGTACTTC.

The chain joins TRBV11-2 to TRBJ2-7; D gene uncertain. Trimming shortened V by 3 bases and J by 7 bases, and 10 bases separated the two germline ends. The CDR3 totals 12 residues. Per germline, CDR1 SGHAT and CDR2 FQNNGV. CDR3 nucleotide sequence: TGTGCCAGCAGCTTGCGCCAGAGGGAGCAGTACTTC. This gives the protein CASSLRQREQYF.

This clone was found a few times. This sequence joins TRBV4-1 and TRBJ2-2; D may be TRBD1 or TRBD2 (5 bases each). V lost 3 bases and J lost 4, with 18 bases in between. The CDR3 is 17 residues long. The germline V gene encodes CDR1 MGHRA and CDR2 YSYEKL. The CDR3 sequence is CASSHSDIGTFTGELFF. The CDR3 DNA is TGCGCCAGCAGCCACTCTGATATCGGGACCTTCACCGGGGAGCTGTTTTTT.

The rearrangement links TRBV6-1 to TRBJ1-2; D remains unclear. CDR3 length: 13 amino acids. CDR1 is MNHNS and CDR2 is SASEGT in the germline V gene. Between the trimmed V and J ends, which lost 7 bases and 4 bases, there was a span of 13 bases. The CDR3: CASTMGDVYGYTF. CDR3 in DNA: TGTGCCAGCACCATGGGAGACGTCTATGGCTACACCTTC.

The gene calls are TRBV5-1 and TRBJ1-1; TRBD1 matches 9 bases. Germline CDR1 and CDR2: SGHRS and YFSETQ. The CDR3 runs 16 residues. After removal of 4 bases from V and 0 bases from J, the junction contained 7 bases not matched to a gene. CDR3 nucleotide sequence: TGCGCCAGCAGCGCCGGACAGGGGTGGGTGAACACTGAAGCTTTCTTT. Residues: CASSAGQGWVNTEAFF.

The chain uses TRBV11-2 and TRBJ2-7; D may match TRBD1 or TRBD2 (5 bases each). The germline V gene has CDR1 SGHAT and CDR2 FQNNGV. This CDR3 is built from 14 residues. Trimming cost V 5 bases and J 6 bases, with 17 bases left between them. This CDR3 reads CASSLRQGAGEQYF. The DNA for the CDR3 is TGTGCCAGCAGCCTCAGGCAAGGGGCGGGCGAGCAGTACTTC.

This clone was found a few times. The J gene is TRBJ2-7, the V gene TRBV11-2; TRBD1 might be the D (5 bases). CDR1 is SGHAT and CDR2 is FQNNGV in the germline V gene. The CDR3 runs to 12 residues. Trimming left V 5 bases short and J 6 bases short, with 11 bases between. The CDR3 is CASSPPRGEQYF. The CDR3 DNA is TGTGCCAGCAGCCCACCTAGGGGCGAGCAGTACTTC.

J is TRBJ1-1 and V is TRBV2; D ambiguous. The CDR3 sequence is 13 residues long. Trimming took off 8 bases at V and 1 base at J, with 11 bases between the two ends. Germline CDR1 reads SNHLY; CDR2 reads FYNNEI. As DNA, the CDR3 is TGTGCCAGCTATCCACGGGGGAACACTGAAGCTTTCTTT. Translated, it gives CASYPRGNTEAFF. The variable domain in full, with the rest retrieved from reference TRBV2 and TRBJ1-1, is EPEVTQTPSHQVTQMGQEVILRCVPISNHLYFYWYRQILGQKVEFLVSFYNNEISEKSEIFDDQFSVERPDGSNFTLKIRSTKLEDSAMYFCASYPRGNTEAFFGQGTRLTVV.

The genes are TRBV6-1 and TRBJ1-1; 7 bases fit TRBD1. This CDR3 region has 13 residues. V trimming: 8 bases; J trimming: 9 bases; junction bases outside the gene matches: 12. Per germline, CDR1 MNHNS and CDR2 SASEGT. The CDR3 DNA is TGTGCCAGCCTCCGGGGCCAGACAGGGAAAGCTTTCTTT. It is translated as CASLRGQTGKAFF.

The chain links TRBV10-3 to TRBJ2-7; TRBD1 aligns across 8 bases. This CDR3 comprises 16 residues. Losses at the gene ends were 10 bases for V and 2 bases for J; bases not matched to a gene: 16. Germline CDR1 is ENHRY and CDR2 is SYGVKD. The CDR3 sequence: CASAGGSQGRAYEQYF. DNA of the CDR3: TGTGCCAGTGCAGGGGGCTCACAGGGACGAGCCTACGAGCAGTACTTC.

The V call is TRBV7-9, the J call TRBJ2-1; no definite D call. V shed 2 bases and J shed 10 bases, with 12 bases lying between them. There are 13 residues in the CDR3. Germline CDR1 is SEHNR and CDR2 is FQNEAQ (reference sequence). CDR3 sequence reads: CASSLSSAREQFF. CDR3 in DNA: TGTGCCAGCAGCTTAAGCTCCGCCCGGGAGCAGTTCTTC.

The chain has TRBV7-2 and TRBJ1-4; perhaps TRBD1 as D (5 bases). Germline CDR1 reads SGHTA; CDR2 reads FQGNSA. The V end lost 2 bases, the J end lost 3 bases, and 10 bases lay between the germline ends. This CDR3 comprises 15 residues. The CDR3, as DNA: TGTGCCAGCAGCTTATCCAGGGCAGCTAATGAAAAACTGTTTTTT. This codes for CASSLSRAANEKLFF.

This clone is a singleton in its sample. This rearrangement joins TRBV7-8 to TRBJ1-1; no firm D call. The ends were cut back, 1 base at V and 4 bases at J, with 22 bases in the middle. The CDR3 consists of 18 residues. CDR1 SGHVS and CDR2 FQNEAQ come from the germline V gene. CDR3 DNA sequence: TGTGCCAGCAGCTTAGTGGGTCCCGGACGCCAATACCTCACTGAAGCTTTCTTT. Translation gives CASSLVGPGRQYLTEAFF. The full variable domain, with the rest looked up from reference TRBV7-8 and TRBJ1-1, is GAGVSQSPRYKVAKRGQDVALRCDPISGHVSLFWYQQALGQGPEFLTYFQNEAQLDKSGLPSDRFFAERPEGSVSTLKIQRTQQEDSAVYLCASSLVGPGRQYLTEAFFGQGTRLTVV.

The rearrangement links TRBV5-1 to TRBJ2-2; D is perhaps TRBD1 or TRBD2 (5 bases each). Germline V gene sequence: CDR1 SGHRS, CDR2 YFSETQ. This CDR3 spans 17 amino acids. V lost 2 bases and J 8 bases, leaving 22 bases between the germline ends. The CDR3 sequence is CASSLGGTLSPGGELFF. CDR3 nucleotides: TGCGCCAGCAGCTTAGGTGGGACGCTCTCCCCTGGGGGGGAGCTGTTTTTT.